Included here is one T cell receptor (beta chain) sequence, with context. What it binds is unknown. MiXCR, applied by TCRdb to the reads, yields one record per CDR3 protein. The data contain 550,000 to 700,000 distinct CDR3 sequences, about 40% of them seen just once; the ten biggest clones take up 48%. This specimen belongs to a study of T cell repertoires in cytomegalovirus infection. Overall study: CMV epitopes used comprised recently identified HLA-C-restricted ones and well-studied HLA-B-restricted ones.

Germline CDR1 is ENHRY and CDR2 is SYGVKD. The CDR3 spans 16 residues. V lost 2 bases to trimming and J lost 1 base, with 12 bases between them. Study outcomes and limitations: Cumulative frequency (of public TCR beta family members) identified carriers of CMV plus the relevant HLA.

This TCR derives from a human donor in good health (CMV status not recorded). Some clones in this sample may be carry-over from other donors' samples. The chain couples TRBV10-3 to TRBJ1-5; the D gene is possibly TRBD1 (5 bases). The material was cultured PBMCs, obtained from culture after CMV antigen stimulation. CDR3 DNA: TGTGCCATCAGTGAGGGGGGGACGAGGAGCAATCAGCCCCAGCATTTT. It translates to CAISEGGTRSNQPQHF.